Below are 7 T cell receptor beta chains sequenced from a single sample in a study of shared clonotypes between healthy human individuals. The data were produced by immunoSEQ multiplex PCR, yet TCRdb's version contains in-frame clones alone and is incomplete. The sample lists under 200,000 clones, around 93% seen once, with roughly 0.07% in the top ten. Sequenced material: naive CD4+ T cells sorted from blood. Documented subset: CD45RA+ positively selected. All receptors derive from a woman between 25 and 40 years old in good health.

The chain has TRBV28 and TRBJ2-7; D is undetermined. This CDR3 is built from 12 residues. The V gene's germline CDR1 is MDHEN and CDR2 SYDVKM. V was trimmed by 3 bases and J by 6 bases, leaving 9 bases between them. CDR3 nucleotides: TGTGCCAGCAGTTTCCTTCTGAGCGAGCAGTACTTC. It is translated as CASSFLLSEQYF.

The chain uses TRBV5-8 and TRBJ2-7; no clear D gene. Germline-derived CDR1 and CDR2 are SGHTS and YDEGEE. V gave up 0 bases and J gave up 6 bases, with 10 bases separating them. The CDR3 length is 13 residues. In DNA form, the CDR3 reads TGTGCCAGCAGCTTGGTCCTTGGCGGCGAGCAGTACTTC. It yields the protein CASSLVLGGEQYF.

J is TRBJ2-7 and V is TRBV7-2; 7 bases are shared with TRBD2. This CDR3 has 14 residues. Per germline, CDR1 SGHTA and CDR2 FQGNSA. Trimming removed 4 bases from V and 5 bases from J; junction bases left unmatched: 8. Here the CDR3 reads CASSSLAVHNEQYF. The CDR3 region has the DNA TGTGCCAGCAGCTCCCTAGCGGTGCATAACGAGCAGTACTTC.

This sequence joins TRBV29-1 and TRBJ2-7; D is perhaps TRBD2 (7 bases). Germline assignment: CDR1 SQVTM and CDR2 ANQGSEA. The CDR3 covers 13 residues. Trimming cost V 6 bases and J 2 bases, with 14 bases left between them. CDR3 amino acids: CSVGGLGTYEQYF. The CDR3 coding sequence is TGCAGCGTGGGGGGGCTCGGCACCTACGAGCAGTACTTC.

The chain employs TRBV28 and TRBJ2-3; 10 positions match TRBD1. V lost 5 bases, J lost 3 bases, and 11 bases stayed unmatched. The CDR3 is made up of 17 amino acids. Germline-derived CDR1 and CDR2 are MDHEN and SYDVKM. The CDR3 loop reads CASSLGVGTGETDTQYF. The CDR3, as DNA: TGTGCCAGCAGTCTTGGAGTAGGGACAGGGGAGACAGATACGCAGTATTTT. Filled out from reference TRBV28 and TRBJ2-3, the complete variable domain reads DVKVTQSSRYLVKRTGEKVFLECVQDMDHENMFWYRQDPGLGLRLIYFSYDVKMKEKGDIPEGYSVSREKKERFSLILESASTNQTSMYLCASSLGVGTGETDTQYFGPGTRLTVL.

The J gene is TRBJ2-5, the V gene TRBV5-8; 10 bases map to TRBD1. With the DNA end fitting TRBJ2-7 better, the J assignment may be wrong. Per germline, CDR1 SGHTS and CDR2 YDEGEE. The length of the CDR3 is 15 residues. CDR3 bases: TGTGCCAGCAGCTCGTCCGGGACAGGGGCGTACGAGCAGTACTTC. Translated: CASSSSGTGAYEQYF.

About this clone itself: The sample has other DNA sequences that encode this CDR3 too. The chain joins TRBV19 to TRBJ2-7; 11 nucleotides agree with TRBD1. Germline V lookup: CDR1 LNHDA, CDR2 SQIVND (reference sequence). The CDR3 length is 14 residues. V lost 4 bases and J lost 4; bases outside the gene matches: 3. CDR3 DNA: TGTGCCAGTAGTACCGGACAGGGGGCTTACGAGCAGTACTTC. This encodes CASSTGQGAYEQYF.